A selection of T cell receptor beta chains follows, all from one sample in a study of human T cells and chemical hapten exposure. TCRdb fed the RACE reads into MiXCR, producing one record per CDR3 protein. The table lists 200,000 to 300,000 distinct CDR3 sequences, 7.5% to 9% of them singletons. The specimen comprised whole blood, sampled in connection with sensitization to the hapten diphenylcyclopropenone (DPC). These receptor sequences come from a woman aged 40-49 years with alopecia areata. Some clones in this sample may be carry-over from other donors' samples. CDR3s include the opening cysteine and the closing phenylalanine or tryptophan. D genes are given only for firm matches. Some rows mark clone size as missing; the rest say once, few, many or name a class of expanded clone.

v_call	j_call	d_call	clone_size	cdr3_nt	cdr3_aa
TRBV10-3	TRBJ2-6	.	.	TGTGCCATCAGCGCAGGGTCTGGGGCCAACGTCCTGACTTTC	CAISAGSGANVLTF
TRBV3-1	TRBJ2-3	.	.	TGTGCCAGCAGCCCCGCGCGCCATACGCAGTATTTT	CASSPARHTQYF
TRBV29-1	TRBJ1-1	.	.	TGCAGCGTCCCCCCAGGAGAAGCTTTCTTT	CSVPPGEAFF
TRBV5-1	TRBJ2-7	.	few	TGCGCCAGCAACCCTGGGGGCACCTCCTACGAGCAGTACTTC	CASNPGGTSYEQYF
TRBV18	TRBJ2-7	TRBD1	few	TGTGCCAGCTCACCGACAGGGGGGGTCCACGAGCAGTACTTC	CASSPTGGVHEQYF
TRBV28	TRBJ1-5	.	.	TGTGCCAGCAGTGCCGGGGGCAATAGCAATCAGCCCCAGCATTTT	CASSAGGNSNQPQHF
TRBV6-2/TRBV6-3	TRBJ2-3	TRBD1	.	TGTGCCAGCAGAGGATGGACAGGGCTTTTCGGAACAGATACGCAGTATTTT	CASRGWTGLFGTDTQYF
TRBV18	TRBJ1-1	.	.	TGTGCCAGCTCACCAACAGGACAGCCTGAAGCTTTCTTT	CASSPTGQPEAFF
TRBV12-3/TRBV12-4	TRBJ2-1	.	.	TGTGCCAGCAGTTTTGGGGCAGGGGTTTACAATGAGCAGTTCTTC	CASSFGAGVYNEQFF
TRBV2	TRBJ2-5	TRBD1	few	TGTGCCAGCAGTGAACCGGGACAGGGCACAGAGACCCAGTACTTC	CASSEPGQGTETQYF
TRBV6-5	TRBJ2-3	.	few	TGTGCCAGCAGTTCCCACACCGATCACAGGCCAGATACGCAGTATTTT	CASSSHTDHRPDTQYF
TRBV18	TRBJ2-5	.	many	TGTGCCAGCTCACAGAAAGAGACCCAGTACTTC	CASSQKETQYF
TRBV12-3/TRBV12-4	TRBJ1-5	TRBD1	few	TGTGCCAGCAGTTTTTTGTGGACAGGGGCCTCCCATAGCAATCAGCCCCAGCATTTT	CASSFLWTGASHSNQPQHF
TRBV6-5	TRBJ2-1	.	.	TGTGCCAGCAGTCCCGGGCGGAGGCCCACCTACAATGAGCAGTTCTTC	CASSPGRRPTYNEQFF
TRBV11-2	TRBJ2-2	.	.	TGTGCCAGCAGCTTGAACCTAGCCGCGAACACCGGGGAGCTGTTTTTT	CASSLNLAANTGELFF
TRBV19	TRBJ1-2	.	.	TGTGCCAGTAGTAATCATAACTATGGCTACACCTTC	CASSNHNYGYTF
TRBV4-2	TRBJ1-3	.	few	TGTGCCAGCAGCCAAGGAGGGGGGGGAAACACCATATATTTT	CASSQGGGGNTIYF
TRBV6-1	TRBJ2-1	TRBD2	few	TGTGCCAGCAGACTCATGACTAGCGTCGACAATGAGCAGTTCTTC	CASRLMTSVDNEQFF
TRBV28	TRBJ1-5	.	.	TGTGCCAGCAGTTCCTACATCAATCAGCCCCAGCATTTT	CASSSYINQPQHF
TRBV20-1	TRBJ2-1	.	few	TGCAGTGCGCCACTGATCCGAGGAATTTACAATGAGCAGTTCTTC	CSAPLIRGIYNEQFF
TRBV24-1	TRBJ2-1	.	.	TGTGCCACCAGGAAGGACGAGCCCTACAATGAGCAGTTCTTC	CATRKDEPYNEQFF
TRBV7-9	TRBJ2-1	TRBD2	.	TGTGCCAGCAGCCGGACTAGCGGGAGCGATGAGCAGTTCTTC	CASSRTSGSDEQFF
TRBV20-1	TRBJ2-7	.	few	TGCAGTGCCGGACGGTCCTACGAGCAGTACTTC	CSAGRSYEQYF
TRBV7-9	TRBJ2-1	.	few	TGTGCCAGCAGCTCGAACTACCCCGGGGAGCAGTTCTTC	CASSSNYPGEQFF
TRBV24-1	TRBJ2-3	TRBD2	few	TGTGCCACCAGTGATTTGCTAGCGGGAGGCCCCGATACGCAGTATTTT	CATSDLLAGGPDTQYF
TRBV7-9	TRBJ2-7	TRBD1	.	TGTGCCAGCAGCCTTCGGACAGGGGACAGGCCCTACGAGCAGTACTTC	CASSLRTGDRPYEQYF
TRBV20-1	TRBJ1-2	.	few	TGCAGTGCTAGTCTCCGTCCCGATTACTATGGCTACACCTTC	CSASLRPDYYGYTF
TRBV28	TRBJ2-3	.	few	TGTGCCAGCAGTTTATCGGGACTCACAGATACGCAGTATTTT	CASSLSGLTDTQYF
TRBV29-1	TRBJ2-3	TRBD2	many	TGCAGCGTTGCGGCGGGAGGAGAGACAGATACGCAGTATTTT	CSVAAGGETDTQYF
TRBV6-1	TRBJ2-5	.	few	TGTGCCAGCAGACGGTGGCAAGAGACCCAGTACTTC	CASRRWQETQYF
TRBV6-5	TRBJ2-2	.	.	TGTGCCAGCAGTTACTCCCTAGGGAGCCCTTACACCGGGGAGCTGTTTTTT	CASSYSLGSPYTGELFF
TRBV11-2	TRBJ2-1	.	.	TGTGCCAGCAGCTTGTATGCTTCTATTACCCCCGGGAATGAGCAGTTCTTC	CASSLYASITPGNEQFF
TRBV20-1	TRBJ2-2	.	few	TGCAGTGCTAAAACAGGGCCCGGGGAGCTGTTTTTT	CSAKTGPGELFF
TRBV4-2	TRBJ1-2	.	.	TGTGCCAGCAGCCAAGATCGTACAGACTATGGCTACACCTTC	CASSQDRTDYGYTF
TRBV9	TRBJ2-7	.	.	TGTGCCAGCAGCCCGGGGAGTTCCGCCTACGAGCAGTACTTC	CASSPGSSAYEQYF
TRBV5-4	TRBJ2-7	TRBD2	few	TGTGCCAGCAGCTTGAACGCGGGAGGGCGCGAGCAGTACTTC	CASSLNAGGREQYF
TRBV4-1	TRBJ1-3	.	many	TGCGCCAGCACCCAAGGAGGTTCCGCCGCGGGAAACACCATATATTTT	CASTQGGSAAGNTIYF
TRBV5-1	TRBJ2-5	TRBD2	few	TGCGCCAGCAGCGTTACTAGCGGCCTAGAGGCCCAGTACTTC	CASSVTSGLEAQYF
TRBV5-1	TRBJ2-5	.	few	TGCGCCAGCAGCCGGGCCCAGGTAGTCGAGACCCAGTACTTC	CASSRAQVVETQYF
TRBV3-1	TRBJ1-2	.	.	TGTGCCAGCAGCCAGAACAGTTATGGCTACACCTTC	CASSQNSYGYTF
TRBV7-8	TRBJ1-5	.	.	TGTGCCAGCAGCTTATTATCCGATTATAGCAATCAGCCCCAGCATTTT	CASSLLSDYSNQPQHF
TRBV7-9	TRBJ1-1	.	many	TGTGCCAGCAGGGGAGAGAACACTGAAGCTTTCTTT	CASRGENTEAFF
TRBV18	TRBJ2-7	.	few	TGTGCCAGCTCACCAATAGCTGAAGCCTACGAGCAGTACTTC	CASSPIAEAYEQYF
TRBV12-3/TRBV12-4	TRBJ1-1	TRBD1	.	TGTGCCAGCGTCCTGACAGGGGTGACTGAAGCTTTCTTT	CASVLTGVTEAFF
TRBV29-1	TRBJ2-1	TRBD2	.	TGCAGCGTTTGGACGGGACTAGCGGGAGGGATTGAGCAGTTCTTC	CSVWTGLAGGIEQFF
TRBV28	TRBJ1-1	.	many	TGTGCCAGCAGTTTATTGCCGCGGATTGAAGCTTTTTTT	CASSLLPRIEAFF
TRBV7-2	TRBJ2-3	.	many	TGTGCCAGCAGCTTAGCGGGCAGGGGGAGGGCAGATACGCAGTATTTT	CASSLAGRGRADTQYF
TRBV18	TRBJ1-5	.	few	TGTGCCAGCTCACCAGACCGACAGGCTAATCAGCCCCAGCATTTT	CASSPDRQANQPQHF
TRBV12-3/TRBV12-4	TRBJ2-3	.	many	TGTGCCAGCAGTCCCGTGGGGGAGTTCACAGATACGCAGTATTTT	CASSPVGEFTDTQYF
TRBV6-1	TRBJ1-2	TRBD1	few	TGTGCCAGCAGCAACCCTACAGGGGGTGTATATGGCTACACCTTC	CASSNPTGGVYGYTF
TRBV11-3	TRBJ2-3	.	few	TGTGCCAGCAGCTTTTCAATGACAGATACGCAGTATTTT	CASSFSMTDTQYF
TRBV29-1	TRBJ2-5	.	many	TGCAGCGTTGAACAGGGAGGATCGGGGCATGAAGAGACCCAGTACTTC	CSVEQGGSGHEETQYF
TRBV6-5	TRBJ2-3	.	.	TGTGCCAGCAGTTCCGAGGTGGATACGCAGTATTTT	CASSSEVDTQYF
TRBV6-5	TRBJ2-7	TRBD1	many	TGTGCCAGCAGTTACTCGAGACAGGGGGCGACGTACGAGCAGTACTTC	CASSYSRQGATYEQYF
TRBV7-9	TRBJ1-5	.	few	TGTGCCATAGGTGGCAGCTATAGCAATCAGCCCCAGCATTTT	CAIGGSYSNQPQHF
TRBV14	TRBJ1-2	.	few	TGTGCCAGCAGCCCCCCTTGGGGCGGATCCCAAGCGACGAACTATGGCTACACCTTC	CASSPPWGGSQATNYGYTF
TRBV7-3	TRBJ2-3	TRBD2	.	TGTGCCAGCAGCTTACAACCGAGCGGGAGCGGGGCAGATACGCAGTATTTT	CASSLQPSGSGADTQYF